The 23 T cell receptor beta chains below were found in one sample sequenced in a study of beta chain features in type 1 diabetes. TCRB transcripts that were expressed got sequenced, as all of the isolated RNA had been reverse transcribed. The table came from immunoSEQ multiplex PCR; TCRdb's copy has only in-frame clones and leaves some out. The table lists about 230,000 clones, 9.6% of them singletons. Sequencing was done on a sample of naive CD4+ T cells from blood. Source of these receptors: a woman under 30 in good health.

The chain carries TRBV5-1 and TRBJ2-2, with 9 bases identical to TRBD1. The CDR3 loop spans 15 amino acids. With 7 bases clipped from V and 1 base from J, the junction kept 5 bases outside the gene matches. CDR1 SGHRS and CDR2 YFSETQ come from the germline V gene. The CDR3 region is CASSTGQGNTGELFF. CDR3 DNA sequence: TGCGCCAGCTCCACGGGACAGGGGAACACCGGGGAGCTGTTTTTT.

The CDR3 coding sequence is TGTGCCAGCAGCGGAGGGGGGGCAGTCGATAAGCCCCAGCATTTT. It translates to CASSGGGAVDKPQHF. V gene TRBV9 combines with J gene TRBJ1-5; a weak D match, TRBD1 (6 bases). The germline V gene encodes CDR1 SGDLS and CDR2 YYNGEE. The CDR3 is 15 residues long. V lost 3 bases and J 8 bases, leaving 18 bases between the germline ends.

This clone was seen a few times. V and J are TRBV5-1 and TRBJ2-6; 9 nucleotides align to TRBD1. The CDR3 sequence is 16 residues long. The V and J ends lost 4 bases and 3 bases, in that order; junction bases with no gene match: 5. Germline lookup yields CDR1 SGHRS and CDR2 YFSETQ. The DNA of the CDR3 is TGCGCCAGCAGCGTAGGACAGGGGAGTGGGGCCAACGTCCTGACTTTC. Translation gives CASSVGQGSGANVLTF.

There are a few counts of this clone. This chain joins TRBV6-1 and TRBJ2-1; possibly TRBD2 for D (5 bases). Germline CDR1 is MNHNS and CDR2 is SASEGT. The CDR3 is made up of 14 amino acids. The CDR3 region has the DNA TGTGCTACAGCAGCGGAGCAGCCATTCAATGAGCAGTTCTTC. It codes for CATAAEQPFNEQFF.

This clone turned up a few times. J is TRBJ1-2 and V is TRBV30, with TRBD1 matching over 8 bases. The CDR3 totals 13 residues. The junction had 4 bases not matched to a gene; V was cut back by 3 bases and J by 4 bases. CDR1 and CDR2 (germline): GTSNPN, SVGIG (reference sequence). The CDR3 loop reads CAWSATGGYGYTF. CDR3 nucleotides: TGTGCCTGGAGCGCTACAGGGGGCTATGGCTACACCTTC.

This clone was observed a handful of times. The chain has TRBV4-2 and TRBJ1-1; D possibly corresponds to TRBD1 (6 bases). This CDR3 contains 15 residues. The germline V gene encodes CDR1 LGHNA and CDR2 YNFKEQ. V dropped 4 bases and J dropped 2 bases, with 14 bases sitting between them. CDR3 sequence (DNA): TGTGCCAGCAGCCTCTCCCAGGGGTTAAACACTGAAGCTTTCTTT. As protein: CASSLSQGLNTEAFF.

The chain couples TRBV9 to TRBJ1-1, with 9 bases identical to TRBD1. The germline V gene has CDR1 SGDLS and CDR2 YYNGEE. This CDR3 is 16 amino acids long. V gave up 3 bases and J gave up 5 bases; unmatched junction bases: 11. The CDR3 here is CASSAALGQGSTEAFF. CDR3 DNA: TGTGCCAGCAGCGCTGCCCTGGGACAGGGTAGTACTGAAGCTTTCTTT. Variable domain in full (rest from reference TRBV9 and TRBJ1-1): DSGVTQTPKHLITATGQRVTLRCSPRSGDLSVYWYQQSLDQGLQFLIQYYNGEERAKGNILERFSAQQFPDLHSELNLSSLELGDSALYFCASSAALGQGSTEAFFGQGTRLTVV.

This clone has just a few counts. The chain recombines TRBV21-1 with TRBJ1-2; the table's D call, TRBD1, has no DNA check behind it. TRBV21-1 is assigned pseudogene status. The CDR3 runs 16 residues. The CDR3 nucleotides are TGTGCCAGCAGCAACTCCCCCCGGACAGAGCCTTATGGCTACACCTTC. It specifies CASSNSPRTEPYGYTF.

The chain uses TRBV7-3 and TRBJ2-1; 13 nucleotides agree with TRBD2. The CDR3 is 15 amino acids. V trimming: 5 bases; J trimming: 6 bases; junction bases outside the gene matches: 4. Germline V lookup: CDR1 SGHTA, CDR2 FQGTGA. The CDR3 nucleotides read TGTGCCAGCAGCCCGGGACTAGCGGGGATCAATGAGCAGTTCTTC. Its protein product is CASSPGLAGINEQFF.

The chain joins TRBV4-1 to TRBJ1-6, with D tentatively TRBD1 (6 bases). Germline loops: CDR1 MGHRA, CDR2 YSYEKL. The CDR3 extends over 19 amino acids. V gave up 0 bases and J gave up 5 bases, with 20 bases separating them. The CDR3 loop reads CASSQEEFSGTSNNSPLHF. CDR3 bases: TGCGCCAGCAGCCAAGAAGAATTCTCCGGGACAAGTAATAATTCACCCCTCCACTTT.

In its sample, this clone was seen a few times. The CDR3 here is CASSQSGTGASTDTQYF. Here the CDR3 DNA reads TGCGCCAGCAGCCAATCGGGGACAGGGGCTAGCACAGATACGCAGTATTTT. The chain joins TRBV4-1 to TRBJ2-3; 10 bases agree with TRBD1. This CDR3 is 17 amino acids long. V lost 2 bases, J lost 0 bases, and 5 bases stayed unmatched. Per germline, CDR1 MGHRA and CDR2 YSYEKL.

The gene calls are TRBV7-6 and TRBJ1-5, with 8 bases matching TRBD1. This CDR3 is built from 18 residues. V lost 0 bases, J lost 1 base, and 8 bases stayed unmatched. The germline gives CDR1 SGHVS, CDR2 FNYEAQ. The CDR3 is CASSLAPPRQGSNQPQHF. In nucleotides, the CDR3 is TGTGCCAGCAGCTTAGCGCCTCCGAGACAGGGGAGCAATCAGCCCCAGCATTTT. Based on the CDR3 plus reference TRBV7-6 and TRBJ1-5, the full variable domain is GAGVSQSPRYKVTKRGQDVALRCDPISGHVSLYWYRQALGQGPEFLTYFNYEAQQDKSGLPNDRFSAERPEGSISTLTIQRTEQRDSAMYRCASSLAPPRQGSNQPQHFGDGTRLSIL.

This clone was counted only a few times. This sequence joins TRBV6-5 and TRBJ2-7, with TRBD1 matching 7 bases. After removal of 2 bases from V and 3 bases from J, the junction contained 7 bases not matched to a gene. The CDR3 consists of 15 residues. Germline V gene sequence: CDR1 MNHEY, CDR2 SVGAGI. The CDR3 protein is CASSYGEQGNYEQYF. The CDR3 DNA sequence: TGTGCCAGCAGTTACGGGGAACAGGGGAACTACGAGCAGTACTTC.

The sample holds a few counts of this clone. V usage is TRBV28 and J usage is TRBJ2-3, with 7 bases identical to TRBD1. Germline CDR1 MDHEN, CDR2 SYDVKM. V gave up 5 bases and J gave up 5 bases; unmatched junction bases: 7. The CDR3 extends over 14 amino acids. CDR3: CASSRTGGGDTQYF. The DNA of the CDR3 is TGTGCCAGCAGTAGGACAGGAGGTGGAGATACGCAGTATTTT.

This clone was counted many times. This rearrangement joins TRBV7-9 to TRBJ2-7; D not certain. The germline V gene encodes CDR1 SEHNR and CDR2 FQNEAQ (reference sequence). Trimming cost V 0 bases and J 6 bases, with 12 bases left between them. The CDR3 loop spans 14 amino acids. DNA of the CDR3: TGTGCCAGCAGCTTAGCGCCGGTCCTGTCCGAGCAGTACTTC. This gives the protein CASSLAPVLSEQYF.

J is TRBJ2-1 and V is TRBV9; D not certain. Germline V gene sequence: CDR1 SGDLS, CDR2 YYNGEE. The V and J ends lost 1 base and 8 bases respectively, with 16 bases between them. The CDR3 contains 15 residues. CDR3 residues: CASSVRSQHNDEQFF. In DNA form, the CDR3 reads TGTGCCAGCAGCGTACGCTCACAACATAACGATGAGCAGTTCTTC.

The chain employs TRBV5-1 and TRBJ2-1; 10 nucleotides align to TRBD2. CDR1 and CDR2 (germline): SGHRS, YFSETQ. This CDR3 has 16 residues. V gave up 2 bases and J gave up 4 bases; unmatched junction bases: 6. The CDR3 here is CASSFSGRALYNEQFF. CDR3 bases: TGCGCCAGCAGCTTCAGCGGGAGGGCCTTATACAATGAGCAGTTCTTC. The full variable domain, with the rest looked up from reference TRBV5-1 and TRBJ2-1, is KAGVTQTPRYLIKTRGQQVTLSCSPISGHRSVSWYQQTPGQGLQFLFEYFSETQRNKGNFPGRFSGRQFSNSRSEMNVSTLELGDSALYLCASSFSGRALYNEQFFGPGTRLTVL.

V gene TRBV30 combines with J gene TRBJ1-6, with 7 bases matching TRBD1. V lost 5 bases to trimming and J lost 9 bases; unmatched junction nucleotides: 7. The CDR3 is 13 amino acids. Germline CDR1 GTSNPN, CDR2 SVGIG (reference sequence). DNA of the CDR3: TGTGCCTGGGCGGGGGGACAGTCTTCACCCCTCCACTTT. It encodes CAWAGGQSSPLHF.

This clone was counted between two and nine times. The chain links TRBV9 to TRBJ1-6; 10 nucleotides agree with TRBD1. This CDR3 spans 17 amino acids. V trimming: 3 bases; J trimming: 4 bases; junction bases outside the gene matches: 7. Germline CDR1 SGDLS, CDR2 YYNGEE. CDR3 residues: CASSATGGSAYNSPLHF. The CDR3 DNA reads TGTGCCAGCAGCGCGACAGGGGGCTCGGCTTATAATTCACCCCTCCACTTT.

This clone was counted a few times. The V call is TRBV6-5, the J call TRBJ2-7; 7 bases map to TRBD2. The V gene's germline CDR1 is MNHEY and CDR2 SVGAGI. The CDR3 consists of 16 residues. V shed 0 bases, J shed 1 base, and the junction held 6 bases outside the gene matches. As DNA, the CDR3 is TGTGCCAGCAGTTACTCGGGCGGGAGCGGGTCCTACGAGCAGTACTTC. It translates to CASSYSGGSGSYEQYF.

The chain uses TRBV2 and TRBJ2-5; D unclear. The V end lost 8 bases, the J end lost 0 bases, and 4 bases lay between the germline ends. This CDR3 is built from 11 residues. Per germline, CDR1 SNHLY and CDR2 FYNNEI. CDR3 region: CASAYQETQYF. CDR3 bases: TGTGCCAGCGCGTACCAAGAGACCCAGTACTTC.

This chain joins TRBV5-1 and TRBJ2-3, with D possibly TRBD2 on 7 matching bases. The CDR3 has 17 residues. Trimming shortened V by 3 bases and J by 1 base, and 18 bases separated the two germline ends. The V gene's germline CDR1 is SGHRS and CDR2 YFSETQ. Written as DNA, the CDR3 is TGCGCCAGCAGCTGGGACCTGGGGGGGGCTGGCACAGATACGCAGTATTTT. As protein: CASSWDLGGAGTDTQYF.

Points on this clone: The junction and the germline gene differ at one end; a read error may be behind it. The rearrangement uses TRBV7-7 and TRBJ2-2, with 8 bases that match TRBD1. CDR1 and CDR2 from the germline V gene are SSHAT and FNYEAQ (reference sequence). This CDR3 contains 17 residues. CDR3 DNA sequence: TGTGCTAGCAGCTTAGTTCCTGCAGGGGGCAACACCGGGGAGCTGTTTTTT. Protein: CASSLVPAGGNTGELFF. Variable domain in full (rest from reference TRBV7-7 and TRBJ2-2): GAGVSQSPRYKVTKRGQDVTLRCDPISSHATLYWYQQALGQGPEFLTYFNYEAQPDKSGLPSDRFSAERPEGSISTLTIQRTEQRDSAMYRCASSLVPAGGNTGELFFGEGSRLTVL.